Following are 29 T cell receptor beta chains from one sample sequenced in a study of T-cell memory formation after mild COVID-19 (dated by TCRdb to about 2021). The method was 5' RACE. Sequenced on an Illumina NovaSeq 6000. TCRdb reanalyzed the raw reads on its own, using fastp at Q25 for trimming and MiXCR for clone calling, and kept in-frame beta chains. Each entry is one CDR3 protein sequence, shown with its most common DNA and genes. The sample table holds some 450,000 distinct CDR3 sequences, of which around 19% were seen once. Jointly, the top ten make up 8.4% of the sample. Sequenced material: PBMCs or a T cell subset sorted from them (not recorded which). These TCRs come from an adult woman who had mild COVID-19 (a few samples of this study predate the infection). The sample titles of this study are shuffled in the database, so cell type and time point are left out; the donor was told from shared clones.

In this sample, this clonotype turned up a few times. V is TRBV6-5 and J is TRBJ1-6, with D possibly TRBD1 on 5 matching bases. V was shortened by 8 bases and J by 8 bases, with 10 bases between the two germline ends. The CDR3 has 12 amino acids. Germline V gives CDR1 MNHEY, CDR2 SVGAGI. The CDR3 sequence: CASAPGDSPLHF. In DNA, the CDR3 is TGTGCCAGCGCACCGGGGGATTCACCCCTCCACTTT.

The chain recombines TRBV5-1 with TRBJ2-5, with D unresolved. With 4 bases removed from V and 3 bases from J, the gap between germline ends came to 13 bases. Germline CDR1 is SGHRS and CDR2 is YFSETQ. This CDR3 spans 14 amino acids. CDR3 sequence reads: CASSRNPTKETQYF. For the CDR3, the DNA is TGCGCCAGCAGCCGCAACCCGACAAAAGAGACCCAGTACTTC. The whole variable domain, filled in from reference TRBV5-1 and TRBJ2-5, reads KAGVTQTPRYLIKTRGQQVTLSCSPISGHRSVSWYQQTPGQGLQFLFEYFSETQRNKGNFPGRFSGRQFSNSRSEMNVSTLELGDSALYLCASSRNPTKETQYFGPGTRLLVL.

The rearrangement uses TRBV6-5 and TRBJ1-2; unclear D gene. Trimming took off 0 bases at V and 7 bases at J, with 9 bases between the two ends. The CDR3 has 13 residues. Germline CDR1 and CDR2: MNHEY and SVGAGI. For the CDR3, the DNA is TGTGCCAGCAGTTACTCCCACAGAACTGGCTACACCTTC. It translates to CASSYSHRTGYTF.

The table lists this clonotype with a few counts. V and J are TRBV7-9 and TRBJ1-4; weak D call: TRBD1 (5 bases). The V end lost 3 bases, the J end lost 8 bases, and 13 bases lay between the germline ends. This CDR3 has 14 residues. The germline V gene encodes CDR1 SEHNR and CDR2 FQNEAQ (reference sequence). This chain's CDR3 is CASSLVGAREKLFF. For the CDR3, the DNA is TGTGCCAGCAGCTTGGTCGGGGCACGGGAAAAACTGTTTTTT. The full variable domain, completed using reference TRBV7-9 and TRBJ1-4, is DTGVSQNPRHKITKRGQNVTFRCDPISEHNRLYWYRQTLGQGPEFLTYFQNEAQLEKSRLLSDRFSAERPKGSFSTLEIQRTEQGDSAMYLCASSLVGAREKLFFGSGTQLSVL.

This clonotype was detected only a few times. The chain uses TRBV11-2 and TRBJ2-5; the match to TRBD2 covers 10 bases. Germline CDR1 and CDR2: SGHAT and FQNNGV. This CDR3 contains 15 residues. V lost 1 base, J lost 7 bases, and 6 bases stayed unmatched. The CDR3 DNA follows: TGTGCCAGCAGCTTAGTCCTAGCGGGGGTTGCGACCCAGTACTTC. Protein: CASSLVLAGVATQYF.

This chain uses TRBV13 with TRBJ1-3, with D uncertain. Deletions cut 0 bases from V and 8 bases from J, with 5 bases between. CDR1 PRHDT and CDR2 FYEKMQ come from the germline V gene (reference sequence). The CDR3 contains 12 residues. In DNA form, the CDR3 reads TGTGCCAGCAGCTTAGGAGTGGACACCATATATTTT. Translating it yields CASSLGVDTIYF.

Only a few counts were recorded for this clonotype. This chain links TRBV12-3 or TRBV12-4 with TRBJ2-6, with D perhaps matching TRBD2 (7 bases). The CDR3 runs 17 residues. Trimming pared 5 bases from V and 1 base from J, leaving 15 bases between. CDR3 amino acids: CASSPQGRVSGANVLTF. The CDR3 DNA follows: TGTGCCAGCAGTCCCCAGGGGAGGGTGTCTGGGGCCAACGTCCTGACTTTC.

In its sample, this clonotype was seen a few times. The V and J genes are TRBV7-9 and TRBJ2-1; TRBD2 is a possible D gene (6 bases). The CDR3 covers 17 residues. V gave up 5 bases and J gave up 5 bases, with 22 bases separating them. Germline CDR1 and CDR2: SEHNR and FQNEAQ (reference sequence). In DNA form, the CDR3 reads TGTGCCAGCAGCCCCCTCCCGGGGGACCAGCGCAACAATGAGCAGTTCTTC. Translated, it gives CASSPLPGDQRNNEQFF.

This clonotype was detected a few times. V and J are TRBV12-3 or TRBV12-4 and TRBJ2-2; D is unresolved. This CDR3 contains 18 residues. V lost 2 bases to trimming and J lost 1 base, with 17 bases between them. The CDR3 spells CASSLTADSGWNTGELFF. The CDR3 DNA follows: TGTGCCAGCAGTTTAACGGCCGACTCTGGTTGGAACACCGGGGAGCTGTTTTTT.

V usage is TRBV29-1 and J usage is TRBJ1-2, with D unresolved. This CDR3 has 14 residues. Per the germline V gene, CDR1 is SQVTM and CDR2 is ANQGSEA. Trimming took 4 bases from V and 5 from J, leaving 17 bases between them. The CDR3 DNA reads TGCAGCGTTGGGGGTCGGGGTGGTGGTTATGGCTACACCTTC. Its protein is CSVGGRGGGYGYTF.

This clonotype appeared a few times. This chain connects TRBV7-9 to TRBJ1-1, with a tentative D call TRBD1 (5 bases). Germline V gives CDR1 SEHNR, CDR2 FQNEAQ (reference sequence). The V and J ends lost 5 bases and 6 bases respectively, with 13 bases between them. CDR3 length: 13 amino acids. CDR3 protein: CASSRQLDPEAFF. CDR3 DNA: TGTGCCAGCAGCCGACAGCTAGACCCTGAAGCTTTCTTT.

The genes are TRBV20-1 and TRBJ1-6; perhaps TRBD1 as D (6 bases). This CDR3 has 14 amino acids. Germline V gene lookup returns CDR1 DFQATT and CDR2 SNEGSKA (reference sequence). Trimming removed 3 bases from V and 7 bases from J, with 13 bases in between. The CDR3 is CSASYRVVNSPLHF. The CDR3 DNA is TGCAGTGCTAGTTACAGGGTGGTAAATTCACCCCTCCACTTT.

V and J are TRBV20-1 and TRBJ2-7; 8 nucleotides line up with TRBD1. CDR1 and CDR2 (germline): DFQATT, SNEGSKA (reference sequence). The V and J ends lost 5 bases and 0 bases, in that order; junction bases with no gene match: 3. This CDR3 region has 13 residues. CDR3 loop: CSARQGHSYEQYF. As DNA, the CDR3 is TGCAGTGCTCGACAGGGGCACTCCTACGAGCAGTACTTC.

The chain recombines TRBV29-1 with TRBJ2-5; D assignment may be TRBD1 or TRBD2 (5 bases each). The CDR3 spans 15 residues. V gave up 3 bases and J gave up 4 bases, with 18 bases separating them. Germline lookup yields CDR1 SQVTM and CDR2 ANQGSEA. As DNA, the CDR3 is TGCAGCGTTGACTCCCCCAATCCTGGGGGAGAGACCCAGTACTTC. It codes for CSVDSPNPGGETQYF.

The V and J genes are TRBV7-9 and TRBJ1-1, with no clear D. The ends were cut back, 1 base at V and 7 bases at J, with 7 bases in the middle. Germline V gene sequence: CDR1 SEHNR, CDR2 FQNEAQ (reference sequence). This CDR3 comprises 12 residues. CDR3 loop: CASSLVGFEAFF. In nucleotides, the CDR3 is TGTGCCAGCAGCTTAGTCGGCTTTGAAGCTTTCTTT.

This clonotype showed up just a few times. V usage is TRBV5-6 and J usage is TRBJ2-7; TRBD2 matches at 12 bases. CDR3 size: 16 residues. Germline assignment: CDR1 SGHDT and CDR2 YYEEEE. The V and J ends lost 1 base and 2 bases, in that order; junction bases with no gene match: 4. Here the CDR3 reads CASSLTSGGKTYEQYF. CDR3 sequence (DNA): TGTGCCAGCAGCTTGACTAGCGGGGGGAAGACCTACGAGCAGTACTTC.

The table lists this clonotype with a few counts. J is TRBJ2-1 and V is TRBV4-3; 11 bases are a match to TRBD2. The CDR3 runs to 19 residues. Germline lookup yields CDR1 LGHNA and CDR2 YSLEER. Trimming cost V 0 bases and J 3 bases; bases outside gene matches: 10. The CDR3 is CASSQDWISGTSGYNEQFF. The CDR3 DNA reads TGCGCCAGCAGCCAAGATTGGATTTCGGGGACTAGCGGCTACAATGAGCAGTTCTTC.

This clonotype has just a few counts. This chain uses TRBV12-3 or TRBV12-4 with TRBJ2-7, with TRBD2 matching 12 bases. J was trimmed by 2 bases and V by 7 bases; bases with no gene match: 3. There are 14 residues in the CDR3. The CDR3 DNA reads TGTGCCAGCACCCGGACTAGCGGGGCCTACGAGCAGTACTTC. It specifies CASTRTSGAYEQYF.

The V call is TRBV7-9, the J call TRBJ2-1; unclear D gene. The germline CDR1 and CDR2 sequences are SEHNR and FQNEAQ (reference sequence). Trimming took 5 bases from V and 8 from J, leaving 10 bases between them. The CDR3 is 12 residues long. The CDR3, as DNA: TGTGCCAGCAGCCCCCATGGGGATGAGCAGTTCTTC. Translating gives CASSPHGDEQFF.

This clonotype was counted many times. The J gene is TRBJ2-5, the V gene TRBV7-9; D may correspond to TRBD1 or TRBD2 (5 bases each). V was shortened by 1 base and J by 4 bases, with 7 bases between the two germline ends. Per germline, CDR1 SEHNR and CDR2 FQNEAQ (reference sequence). This CDR3 has 13 amino acids. The CDR3 reads CASSLVGTETQYF. DNA of the CDR3: TGTGCCAGCAGCTTAGTTGGGACAGAGACCCAGTACTTC.

This clonotype was seen a few times. V gene TRBV9 combines with J gene TRBJ2-1; 8 positions agree with TRBD2. The CDR3 runs to 15 residues. CDR1 and CDR2 (germline): SGDLS, YYNGEE. The junction had 6 bases not matched to a gene; V was cut back by 2 bases and J by 5 bases. In nucleotides, the CDR3 is TGTGCCAGCAGCGTTACCGGGAGGGCCCACAATGAGCAGTTCTTC. It translates to CASSVTGRAHNEQFF.

This clonotype was detected only a few times. This chain uses TRBV10-3 with TRBJ1-1; 7 bases match TRBD1. Per germline, CDR1 ENHRY and CDR2 SYGVKD. V lost 6 bases, J lost 1 base, and 8 bases stayed unmatched. The CDR3 totals 15 residues. DNA of the CDR3: TGTGCCATCAGGTCGGGGAGGGGGCGGAACACTGAAGCTTTCTTT. It is translated as CAIRSGRGRNTEAFF.

A few counts support this clonotype. The genes are TRBV4-1 and TRBJ1-1; D possibly corresponds to TRBD1 (5 bases). The V and J ends lost 1 base and 11 bases respectively, with 11 bases between them. The germline gives CDR1 MGHRA, CDR2 YSYEKL. The CDR3 sequence is 12 residues long. CDR3: CASSQGGTGAFF. For the CDR3, the DNA is TGCGCCAGCAGCCAAGGGGGGACCGGGGCTTTCTTT.

This clonotype was found a few times. The gene calls are TRBV29-1 and TRBJ1-2; 9 positions agree with TRBD1. With V trimmed by 7 bases and J by 6 bases, 9 bases remained unmatched. There are 13 residues in the CDR3. Germline V CDR1 and CDR2: SQVTM, ANQGSEA. In DNA form, the CDR3 reads TGCAGCGCCGGGGACAGGGAAGTGGATGGCTACACCTTC. It codes for CSAGDREVDGYTF.

This chain connects TRBV6-5 to TRBJ1-1, with D uncertain. The CDR3 has 15 amino acids. The germline gives CDR1 MNHEY, CDR2 SVGAGI. V was cut by 4 bases and J by 2 bases, with 14 bases left in between. Here the CDR3 reads CASSSSPLFNTEAFF. The CDR3 region has the DNA TGTGCCAGCAGTTCCTCCCCCTTGTTTAACACTGAAGCTTTCTTT.

This chain joins TRBV20-1 and TRBJ2-7, with D maybe TRBD2 (5 bases). The V end was cut by 4 bases, the J end by 3 bases, with 10 bases between. Germline V lookup: CDR1 DFQATT, CDR2 SNEGSKA (reference sequence). The CDR3 is 12 residues long. CDR3 region: CSATERYYEQYF. In nucleotides, the CDR3 is TGCAGTGCTACGGAGCGGTACTACGAGCAGTACTTC.

The chain recombines TRBV5-1 with TRBJ2-1, with D uncertain. Trimming stripped 0 bases from V and 0 bases from J, with 13 bases between. CDR3 length: 17 residues. Germline CDR1 and CDR2: SGHRS and YFSETQ. The CDR3 bases are TGCGCCAGCAGCTTGGCCGGGTGGGGTAGCTCCTACAATGAGCAGTTCTTC. This translates into CASSLAGWGSSYNEQFF.

This clonotype was seen more than once but under ten times. CDR3 sequence: CSVARGPTEAFF. CDR3 nucleotides: TGCAGCGTAGCCCGGGGGCCCACTGAAGCTTTCTTT. The rearrangement uses TRBV29-1 and TRBJ1-1, with TRBD1 as a possible D gene (6 bases). Trimming left V 6 bases short and J 4 bases short, with 12 bases between. There are 12 residues in the CDR3. The germline V gene has CDR1 SQVTM and CDR2 ANQGSEA.

This clonotype was found a few times. This chain joins TRBV29-1 and TRBJ2-7; D may match TRBD1 or TRBD2 (5 bases each). The V end was cut by 7 bases, the J end by 4 bases, with 17 bases between. The CDR3 consists of 13 residues. Per the germline V gene, CDR1 is SQVTM and CDR2 is ANQGSEA. In DNA form, the CDR3 reads TGCAGCGCCGGGACGGAACTCCCTTACGAGCAGTACTTC. Encoded protein: CSAGTELPYEQYF.